This T cell receptor beta chain was sequenced for a study of spatial heterogeneity in lung cancer. General observations from the study: Within tumors, counts of expanded alpha and beta TCRs tracked tumor mutation counts.

This clonotype occurred once. What it binds is not known. The germline V gene has CDR1 DFQATT and CDR2 SNEGSKA (reference sequence). The CDR3 runs to 20 residues. V was clipped by 1 base and J by 0 bases, with 25 bases between them. TCRdb reprocessed the 5' RACE reads with MiXCR, giving one entry per CDR3 protein. Here the sample spans about 10,000 distinct CDR3 sequences, around 50% being singletons. The time point is: sample taken at primary tumor resection. Unsorted whole RNA samples from tumor, nontumor lung or frozen PBMC were sequenced. This chain uses TRBV20-1 with TRBJ1-3, with D tentatively TRBD1 (5 bases). The source material was lung tumor tissue, sampled at surgery. The clonotype comes from a female donor with early-stage non-small cell lung cancer. CDR3: CSARANVVSGAEISGNTIYF. For the CDR3, the DNA is TGCAGTGCTAGAGCCAACGTCGTGAGTGGGGCAGAAATCTCTGGAAACACCATATATTTT.